Below, 10 T cell receptor beta chains from the same sample are listed, as sequenced in a study of blood T cell repertoires in COVID-19. The table came from immunoSEQ multiplex PCR; TCRdb's copy has only in-frame clones and leaves some out. The profile shows over 300,000 clones, almost 90% of them singletons. Sequenced material: peripheral blood. These receptors all come from a man between 18 and 35 years old with active or convalescent COVID-19.

This sequence joins TRBV5-1 and TRBJ1-6; TRBD1 matches at 10 bases. V trimming: 3 bases; J trimming: 14 bases; junction bases outside the gene matches: 11. The CDR3 has 15 residues. The germline gives CDR1 SGHRS, CDR2 YFSETQ. CDR3 DNA: TGCGCCAGCAGCTACTCCGGGACAGGGGAAGGAGCCCTCCACTTT. It translates to CASSYSGTGEGALHF.

This clone was seen more than once but under ten times. The gene calls are TRBV4-2 and TRBJ1-5; 8 bases align to TRBD1. The CDR3 is 16 amino acids. Trimming cost V 1 base and J 2 bases; bases outside gene matches: 4. The germline V gene has CDR1 LGHNA and CDR2 YNFKEQ. CDR3 sequence reads: CASSQGRGQGNQPQHF. CDR3 sequence (DNA): TGTGCCAGCAGCCAAGGACGGGGACAGGGCAATCAGCCCCAGCATTTT.

The chain recombines TRBV5-5 with TRBJ2-4; D is uncertain. This CDR3 region has 15 residues. CDR1 is SGHKS, CDR2 YYEKEE, per germline (reference sequence). V gave up 0 bases and J gave up 0 bases, with 7 bases separating them. CDR3 DNA: TGTGCCAGCAGCTTGGCACAGCTAGCCAAAAACATTCAGTACTTC. Amino acids: CASSLAQLAKNIQYF.

This clone was observed a single time. The V gene is TRBV6-5, the J gene TRBJ1-5; perhaps TRBD1 as D (5 bases). Trimming pared 2 bases from V and 4 bases from J, leaving 12 bases between. This CDR3 has 15 residues. Germline lookup yields CDR1 MNHEY and CDR2 SVGAGI. CDR3 nucleotides: TGTGCCAGCAGTTACGGTGGGGGAGGGAATCAGCCCCAGCATTTT. This gives the protein CASSYGGGGNQPQHF.

This clone appeared a single time. J is TRBJ1-2 and V is TRBV10-3, with a weak D call TRBD1 (5 bases). This CDR3 is built from 13 residues. The germline V gene has CDR1 ENHRY and CDR2 SYGVKD. Between the trimmed V and J ends, which lost 4 bases and 6 bases, there was a span of 12 bases. DNA of the CDR3: TGTGCCATCAGTGCCATTACCAGGGATGGCTACACCTTC. Translating it yields CAISAITRDGYTF.

J is TRBJ2-1 and V is TRBV7-2, with TRBD2 identical over 15 bases. The CDR3 sequence is 16 residues long. Germline V CDR1 and CDR2: SGHTA, FQGNSA. The junction had 3 bases not matched to a gene; V was cut back by 5 bases and J by 4 bases. The CDR3 spells CASSMGLAGGYNEQFF. As DNA, the CDR3 is TGTGCCAGCAGCATGGGACTAGCGGGAGGTTACAATGAGCAGTTCTTC.

This chain joins TRBV5-4 and TRBJ2-3; TRBD2 might be the D (5 bases). CDR3 length equals 15 residues. V was pared by 2 bases and J by 1 base, with 11 bases between. Germline CDR1 is SGHNT and CDR2 is YYREEE (reference sequence). CDR3 amino acids: CASSFWAGGTDTQYF. Here the CDR3 DNA reads TGTGCCAGCAGCTTTTGGGCGGGCGGCACAGATACGCAGTATTTT.

Comment on this clone: The identical CDR3 is also encoded by other nucleotide sequences in the sample. The genes are TRBV12-3 or TRBV12-4 and TRBJ2-3; TRBD1 might be the D (5 bases). Trimming left V 4 bases short and J 6 bases short, with 5 bases between. CDR3 length equals 11 residues. CDR3 in DNA: TGTGCCAGCAGTTCAGGGGATACGCAGTATTTT. It yields the protein CASSSGDTQYF.

The chain combines TRBV5-1 with TRBJ1-5; weak D call: TRBD1 (6 bases). CDR1 is SGHRS, CDR2 YFSETQ, per germline. CDR3 length: 15 residues. V shed 0 bases and J shed 6 bases, with 13 bases lying between them. The CDR3 protein is CASSLDGGQGQPQHF. In DNA, the CDR3 is TGCGCCAGCAGCTTGGATGGGGGCCAGGGTCAGCCCCAGCATTTT.

The chain carries TRBV19 and TRBJ2-2; 9 bases agree with TRBD2. Germline CDR1 LNHDA, CDR2 SQIVND (reference sequence). The CDR3 sequence is 15 residues long. V was pared by 7 bases and J by 2 bases, with 5 bases of the junction left unmatched. CDR3 in amino acids: CASTLAGANTGELFF. The DNA of the CDR3 is TGTGCCAGTACCTTAGCGGGAGCAAACACCGGGGAGCTGTTTTTT.